This entry lists 8 T cell receptor beta chains sequenced from one sample in a study of cytomegalovirus exposure and HLA in healthy donors. 13 Jbeta primers and 60 Vbeta primers were used for the PCR. The data were produced by immunoSEQ multiplex PCR, yet TCRdb's version contains in-frame clones alone and is incomplete. In the table there are about 120,000 clones, 70% to 85% of which are singletons. Sequencing input: PBMCs. These receptors all stem from a man younger than 35 in good health and CMV-seronegative.

This chain links TRBV7-8 with TRBJ1-2; tentative D call: TRBD1 (5 bases). Trimming cost V 5 bases and J 5 bases, with 21 bases left between them. Per germline, CDR1 SGHVS and CDR2 FQNEAQ. The CDR3 has 16 amino acids. The CDR3 reads CASSPIPLAGPYGYTF. Here the CDR3 DNA reads TGTGCCAGCAGCCCTATCCCCCTTGCGGGACCTTATGGCTACACCTTC.

The J gene is TRBJ2-1, the V gene TRBV9, with 10 bases that match TRBD2. The ends lost 4 bases at V and 4 bases at J; junction bases unmatched: 5. The CDR3 sequence is 15 residues long. In germline, CDR1 is SGDLS, CDR2 YYNGEE. The DNA for the CDR3 is TGTGCCAGCAGCAAGAGCGGGGGGGCTTACAATGAGCAGTTCTTC. Amino acid sequence: CASSKSGGAYNEQFF.

The chain combines TRBV11-2 with TRBJ1-5, with 10 nucleotides matching TRBD1. J was trimmed by 7 bases and V by 0 bases; bases with no gene match: 6. Looked up from germline, CDR1 is SGHAT and CDR2 is FQNNGV. The CDR3 runs 16 residues. CDR3 sequence: CASSLDQGQGRQPQHF. CDR3 DNA: TGTGCCAGCAGCTTAGATCAGGGACAGGGGAGACAGCCCCAGCATTTT.

The chain recombines TRBV15 with TRBJ1-3; D is uncertain. V was cut by 3 bases and J by 0 bases, with 12 bases left in between. The V gene's germline CDR1 is LNHNV and CDR2 YYDKDF (reference sequence). CDR3 length: 16 amino acids. The CDR3 loop reads CATSSDLTASGNTIYF. The CDR3 nucleotides read TGTGCCACCAGCAGCGATCTCACAGCCTCTGGAAACACCATATATTTT. Full variable domain (outside the CDR3, taken from reference TRBV15 and TRBJ1-3): DAMVIQNPRYQVTQFGKPVTLSCSQTLNHNVMYWYQQKSSQAPKLLFHYYDKDFNNEADTPDNFQSRRPNTSFCFLDIRSPGLGDTAMYLCATSSDLTASGNTIYFGEGSWLTVV.

The chain has TRBV5-4 and TRBJ2-7; D gene unclear. CDR1 SGHNT and CDR2 YYREEE come from the germline V gene (reference sequence). Trimming took 0 bases from V and 4 from J, leaving 17 bases between them. The CDR3 contains 16 residues. In nucleotides, the CDR3 is TGTGCCAGCAGCTTGGGGCCCCCGAAAGTATTATACGAGCAGTACTTC. Encoded protein: CASSLGPPKVLYEQYF.

This clone was observed a few times. The V call is TRBV7-2, the J call TRBJ2-5, with D perhaps TRBD2 (7 bases). Germline V gene lookup returns CDR1 SGHTA and CDR2 FQGNSA. This CDR3 contains 17 residues. Deletions cut 5 bases from V and 4 bases from J, with 23 bases between. The CDR3 protein is CASSRMLGGQGGETQYF. Written as DNA, the CDR3 is TGTGCCAGCAGCCGAATGTTGGGGGGGCAGGGAGGAGAGACCCAGTACTTC.

In nucleotides, the CDR3 is TGTGCCAGTAGCAGGACTAGCGGATACGCCTACAATGAGCAGTTCTTC. It specifies CASSRTSGYAYNEQFF. The chain uses TRBV19 and TRBJ2-1; 10 nucleotides align to TRBD2. V lost 6 bases to trimming and J lost 2 bases; unmatched junction nucleotides: 7. Germline V gene sequence: CDR1 LNHDA, CDR2 SQIVND (reference sequence). This CDR3 region has 16 residues.

This chain connects TRBV13 to TRBJ2-3; D may be TRBD1 (5 bases). From germline, CDR1 is PRHDT and CDR2 FYEKMQ (reference sequence). CDR3 length: 16 amino acids. Trimming shortened V by 0 bases and J by 5 bases, and 15 bases separated the two germline ends. The CDR3 reads CASSLGRQNSGDTQYF. The CDR3 DNA sequence: TGTGCCAGCAGCTTAGGCCGACAGAACTCGGGAGATACGCAGTATTTT.